This TCR beta chain was sequenced in a study of T-cell reconstitution after alpha-beta-depleted transplantation in children. Study-level results: Approximately two months post-transplant, alpha-beta T cells reportedly originated from several hundred expanded graft clones.

Trimming shortened V by 0 bases and J by 9 bases, and 11 bases separated the two germline ends. Germline loops: CDR1 MNHNY, CDR2 SVGAGI (reference sequence). There are 13 residues in the CDR3. Unique molecular identifiers were used to barcode this TCRbeta library. TCRdb re-derived calls from the PCR reads in MiXCR, one entry per CDR3 protein. The data show around 670,000 distinct CDR3 sequences, about an eighth seen once. As for this clonotype: What it binds is not known.

The sample was PBMCs, taken before TCRalphabeta/CD19-depleted stem cell transplant. The chain links TRBV6-6 to TRBJ1-2; maybe TRBD1 (6 bases). This sequence originates from a girl between 2 and 10 years old with congenital amegakaryocytic thrombocytopenia, due to receive a stem cell transplant. Here the CDR3 DNA reads TGTGCCAGCAGTTACTCCGGCAGGGGTAGCTACACCTTC. This translates into CASSYSGRGSYTF.